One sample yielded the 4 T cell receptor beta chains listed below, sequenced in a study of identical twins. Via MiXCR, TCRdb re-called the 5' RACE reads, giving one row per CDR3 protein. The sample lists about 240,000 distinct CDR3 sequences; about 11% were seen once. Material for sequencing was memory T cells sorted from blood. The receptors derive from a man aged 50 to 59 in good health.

The CDR3 DNA follows: TGTGCCAGCAGCTTCCCGGGACTAAGATCACCCCTCCACTTT. This translates into CASSFPGLRSPLHF. V usage is TRBV11-2 and J usage is TRBJ1-6; possibly TRBD1 for D (5 bases). This CDR3 region has 14 residues. Between the trimmed V and J ends, which lost 3 bases and 10 bases, there was a span of 13 bases. CDR1 and CDR2 from the germline V gene are SGHAT and FQNNGV.

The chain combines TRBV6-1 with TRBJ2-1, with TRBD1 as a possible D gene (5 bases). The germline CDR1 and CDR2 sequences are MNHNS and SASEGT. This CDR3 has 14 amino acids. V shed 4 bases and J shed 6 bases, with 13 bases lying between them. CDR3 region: CASSVGAEPNEQFF. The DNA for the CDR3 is TGTGCCAGCAGTGTAGGGGCCGAACCCAATGAGCAGTTCTTC.

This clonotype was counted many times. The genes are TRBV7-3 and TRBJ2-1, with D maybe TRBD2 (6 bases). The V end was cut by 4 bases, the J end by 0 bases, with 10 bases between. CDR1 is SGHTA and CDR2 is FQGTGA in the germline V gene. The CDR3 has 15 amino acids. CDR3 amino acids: CASSSSASSYNEQFF. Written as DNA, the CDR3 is TGTGCCAGCAGCTCTAGCGCTAGCTCCTACAATGAGCAGTTCTTC.

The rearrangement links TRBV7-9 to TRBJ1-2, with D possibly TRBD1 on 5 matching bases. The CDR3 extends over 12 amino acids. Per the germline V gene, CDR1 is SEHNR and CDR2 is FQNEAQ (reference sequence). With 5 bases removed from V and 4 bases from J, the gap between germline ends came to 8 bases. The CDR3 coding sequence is TGTGCCAGCAGCCAGGGACTCTATGGCTACACCTTC. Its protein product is CASSQGLYGYTF.